Listed below are T cell receptor beta chains from one sample, sequenced in a study of blood T cell repertoires in COVID-19. Libraries were prepared by immunoSEQ multiplex PCR; TCRdb keeps only in-frame clonotypes and omits some of them. The sample lists 200,000 to 250,000 clones, just over 85% seen once, with 3% to 4% in the top ten. Source material: PBMCs or T cells enriched from blood (not recorded which). The source of these receptors is a middle-aged woman with acute COVID-19. CDR3s include the opening cysteine and the closing phenylalanine or tryptophan. Each record gives: clone size, J gene, D gene, V gene, CDR3 protein, CDR3 DNA. A D gene is named only where the DNA matches it firmly. Clone size is stated in some rows and not others, as once, few, many or a class when expanded.

-,TRBJ2-7,-,TRBV28,CASSATGALGEQYF,TGTGCCAGCAGTGCGACAGGAGCCCTCGGAGAGCAGTACTTC
-,TRBJ2-1,TRBD2,TRBV9,CASSPTPSGIGYNEQFF,TGTGCCAGCAGCCCGACACCTAGCGGGATTGGCTACAATGAGCAGTTCTTC
-,TRBJ1-3,TRBD1,TRBV7-2,CASSEPIGQARRSGNTIYF,TGTGCCAGCAGCGAGCCGATTGGACAGGCCCGTCGGTCTGGAAACACCATATATTTT
-,TRBJ2-5,-,TRBV27,CASSKQGKFPQYF,TGTGCCAGCAGTAAACAGGGTAAATTCCCTCAGTACTTC
few,TRBJ2-1,-,TRBV20-1,CSASYLVEQFF,TGCAGTGCTAGCTACCTAGTGGAGCAGTTCTTC
-,TRBJ2-2,-,TRBV2,CASILRPNTGELFF,TGTGCCAGCATTCTGAGGCCGAACACCGGGGAGCTGTTTTTT
-,TRBJ2-7,TRBD2,TRBV7-2,CASSLGSGGAYEQYF,TGTGCCAGCAGCTTAGGGTCGGGAGGGGCCTACGAGCAGTACTTC
once,TRBJ2-2,-,TRBV7-8,CASSASGIDTGELFF,TGTGCCAGCAGCGCTTCAGGGATTGACACCGGGGAGCTGTTTTTT
-,TRBJ2-7,-,TRBV28,CASSMTIYEQYF,TGTGCCAGCAGCATGACAATCTACGAGCAGTACTTC
-,TRBJ1-6,-,TRBV11-2,CASSLLDSGNSPLHF,TGTGCCAGCAGCTTATTGGACAGTGGGAATTCACCCCTCCACTTT
-,TRBJ2-5,TRBD1,TRBV24-1,CATRGVSGTGGEGPQETQYF,TGTGCCACCAGGGGAGTGTCCGGGACAGGGGGCGAAGGGCCCCAAGAGACCCAGTACTTC
-,TRBJ1-6,-,TRBV5-1,CASSADIEESPLHF,TGCGCCAGCAGCGCAGACATCGAAGAATCACCCCTCCACTTT
-,TRBJ1-2,-,TRBV28,CASSSPFTWFHGYTF,TGTGCCAGCAGTTCCCCCTTCACTTGGTTCCATGGCTACACCTTC
-,TRBJ2-1,TRBD2,TRBV19,CASSNLRAGGVEQFF,TGTGCCAGTAGTAATTTAAGGGCGGGAGGAGTTGAGCAGTTCTTC
-,TRBJ2-7,TRBD2,TRBV28,CASSFGGGSYEQYF,TGTGCCAGCAGCTTCGGGGGGGGATCCTACGAGCAGTACTTC
-,TRBJ2-2,-,TRBV29-1,CSVHGLTNTGELFF,TGCAGCGTTCATGGGCTTACGAACACCGGGGAGCTGTTTTTT
-,TRBJ2-7,TRBD1,TRBV27,CASCLRQGAGHEQYF,TGTGCCAGCTGTCTGCGCCAGGGGGCCGGGCACGAGCAGTACTTC
-,TRBJ2-2,-,TRBV19,CASQGTGELFF,TGTGCCAGCCAGGGGACCGGGGAGCTGTTTTTT
few,TRBJ2-7,TRBD1,TRBV11-2,CASRNPPTGPSSYEQYF,TGTGCCAGCAGAAATCCGCCGACAGGGCCTAGCTCCTACGAGCAGTACTTC
-,TRBJ2-7,TRBD2,TRBV10-1,CASSASQRTSESYEQYF,TGCGCCAGCAGTGCCTCTCAGAGGACTAGCGAGAGCTACGAGCAGTACTTC
-,TRBJ2-1,-,TRBV7-9,CASSLALANEQFF,TGTGCCAGCAGCTTAGCTCTGGCCAATGAGCAGTTCTTC
-,TRBJ1-2,-,TRBV12-3/TRBV12-4,CASGGFYGYTF,TGTGCCTCGGGGGGGTTTTATGGCTACACCTTC
-,TRBJ2-1,-,TRBV27,CASSTSRRINEQFF,TGTGCCAGCAGTACTAGCCGAAGGATAAATGAGCAGTTCTTC
-,TRBJ1-5,-,TRBV27,CASSPWGGQPQHF,TGTGCCAGCAGCCCCTGGGGAGGTCAGCCCCAGCATTTT
-,TRBJ2-7,TRBD1,TRBV5-1,CASSSDRVYEQYF,TGCGCCAGCAGCTCGGACAGGGTGTACGAGCAGTACTTC
-,TRBJ2-1,TRBD2,TRBV28,CASSLAGDVHNEQFF,TGTGCCAGCAGTTTAGCGGGGGATGTTCACAATGAGCAGTTCTTC
-,TRBJ2-2,-,TRBV7-3,CASSWWGRGETGELFF,TGTGCCAGCAGCTGGTGGGGCAGGGGTGAGACCGGGGAGCTGTTTTTT
-,TRBJ2-3,-,TRBV10-3,CAIGHSTDTQYF,TGTGCCATCGGTCACTCCACAGATACGCAGTATTTT
-,TRBJ2-7,-,TRBV19,CASSIAEDGEQYF,TGTGCCAGTAGTATAGCAGAGGATGGGGAGCAGTACTTC
-,TRBJ2-1,-,TRBV5-4,CASSSPFLIDSSYNEQFF,TGTGCCAGCAGCTCCCCTTTCCTTATTGACAGCAGTTACAATGAGCAGTTCTTC
once,TRBJ1-5,-,TRBV6-5,CASSYSMSSDQPQHF,TGTGCCAGCAGTTACTCGATGAGTTCTGATCAGCCCCAGCATTTT
-,TRBJ2-1,TRBD2,TRBV7-2,CASSPGGLAGGPNEQFF,TGTGCCAGCAGCCCCGGGGGGCTAGCGGGAGGGCCTAATGAGCAGTTCTTC
-,TRBJ2-7,-,TRBV5-1,CASSFSGEQYF,TGCGCCAGCAGCTTTTCGGGGGAGCAGTACTTC
-,TRBJ2-5,-,TRBV12-3/TRBV12-4,CASSDRGTQYF,TGTGCCAGCAGTGATAGGGGGACCCAGTACTTC
-,TRBJ2-1,TRBD1,TRBV5-1,CASSLEDRGSNEQFF,TGCGCCAGCAGTCTCGAGGACAGGGGAAGCAATGAGCAGTTCTTC